The entry that follows covers one T cell receptor (beta chain) sequence. This may come from a read error, since a much larger clone is one base off. Uncontrolled infection, other autoimmune disease, pregnancy or lactation barred patients from enrollment. This sample stems from a study of T cells in Graves' hyperthyroidism and ophthalmopathy. The CDR3 regions of TCR beta were amplified from RNA transcripts. First-round RT-PCR with HTBI primers amplified the TCR CDR3 region. One entry per CDR3 protein, called by TCRdb with MiXCR from the multiplex PCR reads. This sample yields around 440,000 distinct CDR3 sequences, of which approximately 14% are seen a single time; 7.5% to 9% belongs to the top ten. This CDR3 is 16 amino acids long. Germline V gene sequence: CDR1 MDHEN, CDR2 SYDVKM.

This clonotype was sampled from a woman between 18 and 29 years old with Graves' hyperthyroidism. The sequencing sample was made of blood. The V gene is TRBV28, the J gene TRBJ1-5; D unresolved. This CDR3 is CASSFLKSALLGPRHF. The CDR3 coding sequence is TGTGCCAGCAGTTTTCTCAAGTCGGCCCTACTAGGTCCCCGGCATTTT.